Given below is one T cell receptor beta chain in context. The V and J ends lost 1 base and 8 bases, in that order; junction bases with no gene match: 2. CDR3 size: 15 residues. Germline CDR1 and CDR2: MDHEN and SYDVKM. The sample originates from a study of blood T cell repertoires in COVID-19. Study as a whole: Spain, Italy and the United States supplied samples that represented acute and convalescent COVID-19.

Per the authors' pipeline: The assay estimated nucleated cells by amplifying reference gene primers. Data came from immunoSEQ multiplex PCR; TCRdb stores just in-frame clones and leaves some out. That table gives V, J and clone size, and the DNA gave D and trimming. Among hundreds of thousands of clones listed, approximately 80% were seen once. The receptor's source is a man older than 75 with acute or convalescent COVID-19. V and J are TRBV28 and TRBJ1-4; the match to TRBD1 covers 12 bases. The sample consisted of peripheral blood. The CDR3 sequence: CASSLSGTGGEKLFF. CDR3 nucleotides: TGTGCCAGCAGTTTATCCGGGACAGGGGGCGAAAAACTGTTTTTT.